The 27 T cell receptor beta chains reported below all come from one sample, sequenced in a study of blood T cells in healthy people across ages. Alongside a J-beta primer mix, a sample-barcoded 5' primer served in a second PCR lasting roughly 7 to 12 cycles. TCRdb reprocessed the 5' RACE reads with MiXCR, giving one entry per CDR3 protein. This table has about 1.6 million distinct CDR3 sequences, roughly a third appearing once. The sequencing input was blood. These TCRs come from a woman aged 30 to 39 in good health.

This chain connects TRBV15 to TRBJ1-2, with D possibly matching TRBD1 (5 bases). In germline, CDR1 is LNHNV, CDR2 YYDKDF (reference sequence). V shed 0 bases and J shed 2 bases, with 10 bases lying between them. The CDR3 covers 15 residues. The CDR3 loop is CATSRDQGRNYGYTF. The CDR3 region has the DNA TGTGCCACCAGCAGAGATCAGGGCAGAAACTATGGCTACACCTTC.

The chain combines TRBV3-1 with TRBJ1-2; D gene ambiguous. Germline values: CDR1 LGHDT, CDR2 YNNKEL (reference sequence). Trimming took 9 bases from V and 4 from J, leaving 12 bases between them. The length of the CDR3 is 12 residues. In DNA form, the CDR3 reads TGTGCCAGACCGGGCAACGGCTATGGCTACACCTTC. Translated, it gives CARPGNGYGYTF.

This clonotype was observed a handful of times. The chain joins TRBV29-1 to TRBJ2-3; 7 bases are shared with TRBD2. Germline-derived CDR1 and CDR2 are SQVTM and ANQGSEA. Trimming removed 8 bases from V and 4 bases from J; junction bases left unmatched: 15. The CDR3 totals 15 residues. In nucleotides, the CDR3 is TGCAGCACCTCAATGGGGAGGGTAAGGGCAGATACGCAGTATTTT. Translating it yields CSTSMGRVRADTQYF.

This chain links TRBV7-9 with TRBJ1-2; 7 nucleotides agree with TRBD1. Germline V CDR1 and CDR2: SEHNR, FQNEAQ (reference sequence). J lost 7 bases, V lost 0 bases, and 5 bases had no gene match. The CDR3 contains 14 residues. The CDR3 DNA follows: TGTGCCAGCAGCTTAGCAAGACAGGGTACTGGCTACACCTTC. Translated, it gives CASSLARQGTGYTF. Variable domain in full (rest from reference TRBV7-9 and TRBJ1-2): DTGVSQNPRHKITKRGQNVTFRCDPISEHNRLYWYRQTLGQGPEFLTYFQNEAQLEKSRLLSDRFSAERPKGSFSTLEIQRTEQGDSAMYLCASSLARQGTGYTFGSGTRLTVV.

This chain uses TRBV7-3 with TRBJ2-1; TRBD2 might be the D (6 bases). The V end was cut by 1 base, the J end by 2 bases, with 12 bases between. Germline-derived CDR1 and CDR2 are SGHTA and FQGTGA. CDR3 size: 16 residues. The CDR3 nucleotides are TGTGCCAGCAGCTTAAGGAGGGGCCTTACCTACAATGAGCAGTTCTTC. Protein sequence: CASSLRRGLTYNEQFF.

The gene calls are TRBV12-3 or TRBV12-4 and TRBJ2-3; 7 positions match TRBD1. J gave up 2 bases and V 2 bases, and 4 bases lay outside the gene matches. This CDR3 region has 15 residues. The CDR3, as DNA: TGTGCCAGCAGTTTAAAGGGACAGAACACAGATACGCAGTATTTT. Translating it yields CASSLKGQNTDTQYF.

This clonotype turned up a few times. V and J are TRBV6-2 or TRBV6-3 and TRBJ2-7, with TRBD1 identical over 7 bases. The CDR3 runs 14 residues. Germline V gene data show CDR1 as MNHEY and CDR2 as SVGEGT. V shed 5 bases and J 4 bases; nucleotides not matched to a gene: 8. The CDR3 DNA sequence: TGTGCCAGCAGTCAATACAGGGGTCAATACGAGCAGTACTTC. Amino acid sequence: CASSQYRGQYEQYF.

Details on this clonotype: Lacking the conserved final phenylalanine or tryptophan, this CDR3 likely reflects a read error. The genes are TRBV3-1 and TRBJ2-7; weak D call: TRBD2 (5 bases). Judging by the DNA end, TRBJ2-5 fits better; the J call may be wrong. The germline V gene has CDR1 LGHDT and CDR2 YNNKEL (reference sequence). CDR3 length: 13 amino acids. The DNA for the CDR3 is TGTGCCAGCAGGGTCCGGACGGGGGAGACCCAGTACTCC. Translated, it gives CASRVRTGETQYS.

The chain carries TRBV5-6 and TRBJ2-1; D gene ambiguous. There are 13 residues in the CDR3. V lost 0 bases and J 8 bases, leaving 9 bases between the germline ends. Germline V gene lookup returns CDR1 SGHDT and CDR2 YYEEEE. CDR3 protein: CASSLDGWYEQFF. In nucleotides, the CDR3 is TGTGCCAGCAGCTTGGACGGGTGGTATGAGCAGTTCTTC.

There are many counts of this clonotype. CDR3 in DNA: TGTGCCATCAGTGATAGTTCTAGCGGGACTTACAATGAGCAGTTCTTC. This gives the protein CAISDSSSGTYNEQFF. The chain recombines TRBV10-3 with TRBJ2-1, with TRBD2 identical over 9 bases. The CDR3 length is 16 residues. Unmatched junction bases numbered 7, after V lost 3 bases and J lost 4 bases. In germline, CDR1 is ENHRY, CDR2 SYGVKD.

With respect to this clonotype: A read error may produce the germline difference seen at one junction end. This chain uses TRBV28 with TRBJ2-3; a possible D gene is TRBD2 (6 bases). CDR1 and CDR2 (germline): MDHEN, SYDVKM. This CDR3 is built from 21 residues. The CDR3 DNA is TGTGCCGGCAGTTTTGAGGCGGGGAGTGTCACCGGGCCGTCTAGCACAGATACGCAGTATTTT. Its translation: CAGSFEAGSVTGPSSTDTQYF.

A few counts support this clonotype. J is TRBJ2-7 and V is TRBV20-1; the match to TRBD1 covers 8 bases. CDR1 is DFQATT and CDR2 is SNEGSKA in the germline V gene (reference sequence). The ends lost 2 bases at V and 6 bases at J; junction bases unmatched: 9. This CDR3 has 14 amino acids. The CDR3 sequence is CSARIPGGSGEQYF. CDR3 DNA: TGCAGTGCTAGAATACCAGGGGGCTCGGGCGAGCAGTACTTC.

This clonotype was observed many times. This chain joins TRBV29-1 and TRBJ2-1; 11 nucleotides line up with TRBD1. Germline lookup yields CDR1 SQVTM and CDR2 ANQGSEA. The V gene end was trimmed by 8 bases and the J gene end by 4 bases; junction bases not matched to a gene: 7. The CDR3 loop spans 14 amino acids. CDR3 amino acids: CSFRDRGTYNEQFF. CDR3 coding DNA: TGCAGCTTCCGGGACAGGGGGACTTACAATGAGCAGTTCTTC.

CDR3 coding DNA: TGCAGTGCTAGCTTGGATGCCGGGAGAAACACTGAAGCTTTCTTT. It specifies CSASLDAGRNTEAFF. The chain links TRBV20-1 to TRBJ1-1; no clear D gene. Germline V gene data show CDR1 as DFQATT and CDR2 as SNEGSKA (reference sequence). The CDR3 sequence is 15 residues long. V was trimmed by 3 bases and J by 2 bases, leaving 16 bases between them.

Concerning this clonotype: A much larger clone differs by one base, so this may be a read error. The missing conserved phenylalanine or tryptophan at the end of this CDR3 makes a read error likely. The gene calls are TRBV12-3 or TRBV12-4 and TRBJ1-2, with D hard to call. The CDR3 loop spans 11 amino acids. Trimming took off 5 bases at V and 8 bases at J, with 9 bases between the two ends. CDR3 residues: CASSTDGGYTC. The CDR3 region has the DNA TGTGCCAGCAGTACGGACGGGGGCTACACCTGC.

The genes are TRBV14 and TRBJ2-3; 7 nucleotides align to TRBD2. The CDR3 length is 16 residues. The ends lost 2 bases at V and 0 bases at J; junction bases unmatched: 5. The V gene's germline CDR1 is SGHDN and CDR2 FVKESK. The chain's CDR3 is CASSQLEAGSTDTQYF. In nucleotides, the CDR3 is TGTGCCAGCAGCCAACTTGAAGCGGGGAGCACAGATACGCAGTATTTT.

The chain is built from TRBV3-1 and TRBJ1-2; D gene uncertain. The CDR3 is 15 amino acids. Germline CDR1 reads LGHDT; CDR2 reads YNNKEL (reference sequence). V shed 1 base and J shed 3 bases, with 12 bases lying between them. CDR3 nucleotide sequence: TGTGCCAGCAGCCAAGGGGCGGGAATTCACTATGGCTACACCTTC. Amino acids: CASSQGAGIHYGYTF.

The gene calls are TRBV12-3 or TRBV12-4 and TRBJ2-3; TRBD2 matches at 16 bases. CDR3 length: 18 residues. The V gene end was trimmed by 6 bases and the J gene end by 4 bases; junction bases not matched to a gene: 10. The CDR3 loop is CASSLGLAGGASADTQYF. The CDR3 bases are TGTGCCAGCAGCCTGGGACTAGCGGGAGGGGCAAGTGCAGATACGCAGTATTTT.

This chain uses TRBV6-1 with TRBJ1-1; no clear D. From germline, CDR1 is MNHNS and CDR2 SASEGT. The CDR3 runs to 13 residues. V was pared by 3 bases and J by 7 bases, with 12 bases between. CDR3 sequence (DNA): TGTGCCAGCAGTGACGCCGTGTGGGGTGAAGCTTTCTTT. Translation: CASSDAVWGEAFF.

V is TRBV29-1 and J is TRBJ2-5, with D possibly being TRBD1 (6 bases). The germline CDR1 and CDR2 sequences are SQVTM and ANQGSEA. V was cut by 1 base and J by 2 bases, with 17 bases left in between. The CDR3 sequence is 16 residues long. The CDR3 bases are TGCAGCGTTGAAGGCGAACGGGACAAGTTTCAAGAGACCCAGTACTTC. It encodes CSVEGERDKFQETQYF.

This chain links TRBV6-5 with TRBJ1-5; TRBD1 is a possible D gene (5 bases). This CDR3 has 16 residues. The V end lost 2 bases, the J end lost 0 bases, and 11 bases lay between the germline ends. CDR1 is MNHEY, CDR2 SVGAGI, per germline. CDR3 sequence: CASSYVRGDSNQPQHF. The CDR3 region has the DNA TGTGCCAGCAGTTACGTCAGAGGGGATAGCAATCAGCCCCAGCATTTT.

The CDR3 DNA is TGTGCCACCAGCTGGGACTCCTACGAGCAGTACTTC. Translated, it gives CATSWDSYEQYF. The chain links TRBV15 to TRBJ2-7; no reliable D call. Germline CDR1 reads LNHNV; CDR2 reads YYDKDF (reference sequence). CDR3 size: 12 residues. V lost 5 bases and J lost 0, with 5 bases in between.

This sequence joins TRBV11-2 and TRBJ1-1; 7 bases line up with TRBD1. Per the germline V gene, CDR1 is SGHAT and CDR2 is FQNNGV. The CDR3 contains 12 residues. V lost 5 bases and J lost 12; bases outside the gene matches: 9. The DNA of the CDR3 is TGTGCCAGCAGCCGGGGGGGGACAGACACTTTCTTT. It encodes CASSRGGTDTFF.

The genes are TRBV7-9 and TRBJ1-1; D is unresolved. V was clipped by 9 bases and J by 5 bases, with 13 bases between them. Germline loops: CDR1 SEHNR, CDR2 FQNEAQ (reference sequence). The CDR3 spans 12 residues. The CDR3 spells CASDPWRTEAFF. The CDR3 region has the DNA TGTGCCAGTGATCCGTGGCGGACTGAAGCTTTCTTT. The variable domain in full, with the rest retrieved from reference TRBV7-9 and TRBJ1-1, is DTGVSQNPRHKITKRGQNVTFRCDPISEHNRLYWYRQTLGQGPEFLTYFQNEAQLEKSRLLSDRFSAERPKGSFSTLEIQRTEQGDSAMYLCASDPWRTEAFFGQGTRLTVV.

The rearrangement joins TRBV14 to TRBJ2-1; tentatively, D is TRBD2 (5 bases). This CDR3 comprises 16 residues. Germline-derived CDR1 and CDR2 are SGHDN and FVKESK. Between the trimmed V and J ends, which lost 0 bases and 4 bases, there was a span of 13 bases. As DNA, the CDR3 is TGTGCCAGCAGCCAAGACGGAGGAACGGTATACAATGAGCAGTTCTTC. Encoded protein: CASSQDGGTVYNEQFF.

This clonotype showed up just a few times. The chain combines TRBV20-1 with TRBJ1-1; no reliable D call. Germline CDR1 and CDR2: DFQATT and SNEGSKA (reference sequence). The CDR3 runs to 10 residues. Trimming took off 5 bases at V and 3 bases at J, with 4 bases between the two ends. As DNA, the CDR3 is TGCAGTGCTCAGCACACTGAAGCTTTCTTT. Its protein product is CSAQHTEAFF.

The V and J genes are TRBV6-2 or TRBV6-3 and TRBJ2-7; unclear D gene. V lost 3 bases to trimming and J lost 3 bases, with 9 bases between them. The CDR3 sequence is 13 residues long. Germline V gene data show CDR1 as MNHEY and CDR2 as SVGEGT. The CDR3 loop is CASSYAIGYEQYF. In nucleotides, the CDR3 is TGTGCCAGCAGTTATGCGATCGGCTACGAGCAGTACTTC.